The T cell receptor (beta chain) under discussion was sequenced for a study of blood T cell repertoires in COVID-19. Clones were sequenced by immunoSEQ multiplex PCR, and TCRdb holds only the in-frame ones, with some missing. This sample has about 60,000 clones, with about four fifths found just once. Followed longitudinally, the Seattle patients had been enrolled during active infection. The V end was cut by 5 bases, the J end by 1 base, with 14 bases between. The CDR3 consists of 15 residues. The V gene's germline CDR1 is SGHVS and CDR2 FQNEAQ. The clonotype comes from a man aged 55 to 69 with COVID-19, enrolled during active disease. The rearrangement joins TRBV7-8 to TRBJ2-5, with D possibly being TRBD2 (6 bases). Specimen: peripheral blood. The DNA for the CDR3 is TGTGCCAGCAGCCGAGAACCCGGGGGCCAAGAGACCCAGTACTTC. It translates to CASSREPGGQETQYF.